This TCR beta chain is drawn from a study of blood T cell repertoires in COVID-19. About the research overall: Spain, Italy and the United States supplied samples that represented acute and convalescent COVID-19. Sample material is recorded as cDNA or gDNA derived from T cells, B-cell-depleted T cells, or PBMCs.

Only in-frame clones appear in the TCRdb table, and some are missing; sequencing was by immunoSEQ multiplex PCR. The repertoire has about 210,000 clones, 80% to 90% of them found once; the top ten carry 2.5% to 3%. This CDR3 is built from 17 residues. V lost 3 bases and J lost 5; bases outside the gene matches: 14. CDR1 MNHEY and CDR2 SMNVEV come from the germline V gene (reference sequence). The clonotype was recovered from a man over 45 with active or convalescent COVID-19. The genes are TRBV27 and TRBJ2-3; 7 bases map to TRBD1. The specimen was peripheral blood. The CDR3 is CASSFDPDREGVDTQYF. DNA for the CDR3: TGTGCCAGCAGTTTTGACCCCGACAGGGAAGGAGTAGATACGCAGTATTTT.